Here is one T cell receptor beta chain with its context. Its antigen is unknown. It has no much larger one-base neighbor in the sample; base qualities were not kept. This sample is part of a study of somatic mutations in cytotoxic T cells in rheumatoid arthritis (dated by TCRdb to about 2017). Regarding the research as a whole: Right after diagnosis and prior to the start of any treatment, 30 ml EDTA of peripheral blood was drawn from patients. Sorted V beta1+ cells also underwent TCRB sequencing, and some V beta antibody-stained T-cell populations were flow-sorted at nearly 100% purity on a FACSAria II or Sony SH800. To characterize clonality, the study used TCRB deep sequencing while asking whether somatic mutations are carried by expanded CD8+ T-cell clones in newly diagnosed, untreated rheumatoid arthritis. For 60 to 80 rheumatoid arthritis patients and some 20 healthy controls, TCRB deep sequencing was carried out. The median ages of the patient and control groups were essentially identical.

TCRB CDR3 sequencing used the immunoSEQ assay on genomic DNA. Turning to the authors' computational methods: Published virus-specific TCRB sequences were compared with patient CD8+ clones larger than 1%, and only a few matches were found. Nothing other than productive TCRB rearrangements was included in the analyses. Clonality was calculated as a Shannon entropy-based productive clonality index, and a clone was defined by a unique TCRB CDR3 sequence. Repertoire overlap for a pair of samples was computed from each clone's template counts relative to total templates per sample. A correlation with a Spearman r of around 0.6 was found between V-gene usage by flow cytometry and V-gene usage by TCRB sequencing. TCRdb retrieved this table from immuneACCESS and kept in-frame rearrangements only. Not all clones are present; in checked studies, unresolved V genes account for under half, and no reason is known for the remainder. V, J and clone size are taken as reported in that table, and D and trimming were inferred from the DNA itself. For this sample the table gives around 19,000 clones, of which about 80% were detected only once. Approximately 15% of the sample rests with the top ten.

Points the paper makes about the study in general: Viral specificity could not be ruled out by absence from virus-specific databases, and the antigen targets of the expanded CD8+ clones remained unknown. CD8+ T-cell clonality did not differ significantly between rheumatoid arthritis patients and age-matched healthy controls. The largest CD8+ clone made up more than 20% of CD8+ cells in about an eighth of the 65 patients, and blood and synovial fluid shared several identical CD8+ TCRB sequences. CD8+ clonality increased with age in patients (Spearman r ≈ 0.5) but not in healthy controls. No adjustment for multiple comparisons was made for the slight TRBV07 underrepresentation in patients.

On an AutoMACS, CD4+ and CD8+ cells were isolated via positive magnetic bead selection, and their purity was verified by flow cytometry. Initial screening for clonal expansions relied on flow cytometry with a TCR V beta antibody panel, after which sorted CD8+ fractions underwent TCRB deep sequencing for characterization. Isolation of peripheral blood mononuclear cells was done through Ficoll-Paque PLUS density gradient separation. DNA was extracted from CD4-enriched, CD8-enriched or PBMC samples with Nucleospin Tissue or Tissue XS kits and quantified with a Qubit 2.0 fluorometer. The germline V gene provides CDR1 SGDLS and CDR2 YYNGEE. The V end loses 4 bases and the J end loses 6 bases, and a stretch of 18 bases separates them. The CDR3 starts with the cysteine, ends with the phenylalanine, and has 15 residues. Only CDR3 DNA is held: 45 bases, read in frame from base 1.

Specimen: CD8+ T cells sorted from blood. This receptor was identified in an adult with rheumatoid arthritis. The chain employs TRBV9 and TRBJ2-3, and TRBD2 may be the D gene, going by 6 matching bases. The CDR3 sequence is CASSLKAGRTDTQYF. The DNA sequence is as follows: TGTGCCAGCAGCCTAAAGGCAGGGAGGACGGATACGCAGTATTTT.